This T cell receptor (beta chain) was retrieved from a study of regulatory T cells in long-lasting Graves disease. Study-wide results and caveats: Analyses excluded thyroid tissue, covering peripheral blood alone.

Described time point: persistent/refractory GD, antithyroid drugs over 5 years with positive TRAb. PBMC-extracted RNA yielded the TCR library. For this clonotype: Its antigen is as yet unknown.

Arm-PCR with iRepertoire HTBI primers amplified the CDR3 regions for these TCR beta libraries. MiXCR, applied by TCRdb to the multiplex PCR reads, yields one record per CDR3 protein. The sample lists a few hundred thousand distinct CDR3 sequences, about 25% occurring once. The CDR3 sequence is 14 residues long. The germline V gene encodes CDR1 SEHNR and CDR2 FQNEAQ (reference sequence). The V end lost 1 base, the J end lost 3 bases, and 10 bases lay between the germline ends. The receptor comes from a female donor with Graves disease. Here the sequenced sample was peripheral blood mononuclear cells (PBMCs), taken when the disease was refractory, from a patient treated with antithyroid drugs. V and J are TRBV7-9 and TRBJ2-7, with TRBD1 as a possible D gene (5 bases). The CDR3 nucleotides are TGTGCCAGCAGCTTAGTTCTAGGGGACTACGAGCAGTACTTC. Encoded protein: CASSLVLGDYEQYF.